These T cell receptor beta chains were read from a single sample in a study of blood T cell repertoires in COVID-19. Produced via immunoSEQ multiplex PCR; TCRdb's table is partial and in-frame only. The sample lists approximately 280,000 clones; approximately 86% were seen once. Input material: peripheral blood. The source of these receptors is a man younger than 35 with active or convalescent COVID-19. CDR3s leave out the opening cysteine and the closing phenylalanine or tryptophan. For some rows the clone size is stated as once, few or many, or as a class when expanded; others skip it.

v_call: TRBV11-2
cdr3_length: 12
clone_size: -
cdr3_aa: ASRPGGEPYEQY

v_call: TRBV10-1
cdr3_length: 12
clone_size: -
cdr3_aa: ASSGGTDNSPLH

v_call: TRBV15
cdr3_length: 12
clone_size: -
cdr3_aa: ATSMYRRNTEAF

v_call: TRBV28
cdr3_length: 13
clone_size: -
cdr3_aa: ASSPEEQDSYEQY

v_call: TRBV9
cdr3_length: 13
clone_size: -
cdr3_aa: ASSRLAGDTDTQY

v_call: TRBV29-1
cdr3_length: 14
clone_size: -
cdr3_aa: SVDWGDRGEVGELF

v_call: TRBV7-9
cdr3_length: 13
clone_size: -
cdr3_aa: ASSFWDRGRGEAF

v_call: TRBV7-9
cdr3_length: 12
clone_size: -
cdr3_aa: ASSPSQGNQPQH

v_call: TRBV6-5
cdr3_length: 11
clone_size: -
cdr3_aa: ASRGADVTEAF

v_call: TRBV19
cdr3_length: 10
clone_size: -
cdr3_aa: ASSLNGVGAF

v_call: TRBV3-1/TRBV3-2
cdr3_length: 17
clone_size: -
cdr3_aa: ASSQDGGKRTKRDYGYT

v_call: TRBV7-9
cdr3_length: 11
clone_size: -
cdr3_aa: ASSPAQGGELF

v_call: TRBV23-1
cdr3_length: 16
clone_size: -
cdr3_aa: ASSQSRTGGFYDYGYT

v_call: TRBV4-1
cdr3_length: 18
clone_size: -
cdr3_aa: ASSQAVPTTSGGAPDTQY

v_call: TRBV27
cdr3_length: 16
clone_size: -
cdr3_aa: ASSSRGTSGGRTGELF

v_call: TRBV24-1
cdr3_length: 14
clone_size: once
cdr3_aa: ATSDFGVTSNQPQH

v_call: TRBV14
cdr3_length: 13
clone_size: -
cdr3_aa: ASSQSWVARYGYT

v_call: TRBV3-1/TRBV3-2
cdr3_length: 13
clone_size: -
cdr3_aa: ASSPIRTGKYGYT

v_call: TRBV6-1
cdr3_length: 13
clone_size: -
cdr3_aa: ASSENVYMNTEAF

v_call: TRBV14
cdr3_length: 13
clone_size: -
cdr3_aa: ASSQVGSLDRGAY

v_call: TRBV5-1
cdr3_length: 11
clone_size: few
cdr3_aa: ASMAGITDTQY

v_call: TRBV11-3
cdr3_length: 18
clone_size: -
cdr3_aa: ASSLAPGLRSPDSNQPQH

v_call: TRBV6-2/TRBV6-3
cdr3_length: 14
clone_size: -
cdr3_aa: ASTPIAIAGRSPLH

v_call: TRBV5-5
cdr3_length: 12
clone_size: -
cdr3_aa: ASSPDRNGYGYT

v_call: TRBV7-2
cdr3_length: 12
clone_size: -
cdr3_aa: ASSFEAGIYEQY

v_call: TRBV3-1/TRBV3-2
cdr3_length: 14
clone_size: -
cdr3_aa: ASSPSTRGAQETQY

v_call: TRBV10-2
cdr3_length: 11
clone_size: -
cdr3_aa: ASSTTGGQPQH

v_call: TRBV5-4
cdr3_length: 14
clone_size: -
cdr3_aa: ASSMKSGGAGETQY

v_call: TRBV7-3
cdr3_length: 11
clone_size: -
cdr3_aa: ASSLDRTYEQY

v_call: TRBV12-5
cdr3_length: 12
clone_size: -
cdr3_aa: ASGLAGIQETQY

v_call: TRBV7-2
cdr3_length: 14
clone_size: -
cdr3_aa: ASSLLAGQSFETQY

v_call: TRBV11-2
cdr3_length: 13
clone_size: -
cdr3_aa: ASSVGLGGNSPLH

v_call: TRBV3-1/TRBV3-2
cdr3_length: 11
clone_size: -
cdr3_aa: ASSQVGETEAF

v_call: TRBV14
cdr3_length: 15
clone_size: -
cdr3_aa: ASSQDVATRVGTEAF

v_call: TRBV5-6
cdr3_length: 11
clone_size: -
cdr3_aa: ASSLGGQETQY

v_call: TRBV10-2
cdr3_length: 13
clone_size: -
cdr3_aa: ASSESATGTGGYT

v_call: TRBV10-3
cdr3_length: 12
clone_size: -
cdr3_aa: AIRDLTSNTEAF

v_call: TRBV9
cdr3_length: 13
clone_size: -
cdr3_aa: ASSVGVRGNYGYT

v_call: TRBV5-6
cdr3_length: 12
clone_size: -
cdr3_aa: ASSEGQGRQPQH

v_call: TRBV6-1
cdr3_length: 14
clone_size: -
cdr3_aa: ANSELTGGGTDTQY